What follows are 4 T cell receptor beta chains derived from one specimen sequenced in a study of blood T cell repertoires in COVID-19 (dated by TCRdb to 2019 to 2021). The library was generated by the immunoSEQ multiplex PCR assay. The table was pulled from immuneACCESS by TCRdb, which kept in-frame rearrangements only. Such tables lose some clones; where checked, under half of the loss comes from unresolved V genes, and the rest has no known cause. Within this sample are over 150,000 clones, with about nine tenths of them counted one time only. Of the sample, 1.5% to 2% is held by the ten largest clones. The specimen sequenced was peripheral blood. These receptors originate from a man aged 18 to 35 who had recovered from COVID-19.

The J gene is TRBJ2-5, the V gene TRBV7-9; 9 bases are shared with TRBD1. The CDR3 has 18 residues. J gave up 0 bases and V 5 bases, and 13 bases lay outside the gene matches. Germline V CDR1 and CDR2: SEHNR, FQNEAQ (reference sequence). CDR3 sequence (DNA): TGTGCCAGCAGCGTACCGGGACAGGGAAATTTGTACCAAGAGACCCAGTACTTC. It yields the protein CASSVPGQGNLYQETQYF.

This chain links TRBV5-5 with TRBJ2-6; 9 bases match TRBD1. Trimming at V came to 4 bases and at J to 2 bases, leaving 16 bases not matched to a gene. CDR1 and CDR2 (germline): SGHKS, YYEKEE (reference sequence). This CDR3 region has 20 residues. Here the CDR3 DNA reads TGTGCCAGCAGCCAGACGACGGGACAGGGTGGTGCGGCTGGGGCCAACGTCCTGACTTTC. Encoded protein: CASSQTTGQGGAAGANVLTF.

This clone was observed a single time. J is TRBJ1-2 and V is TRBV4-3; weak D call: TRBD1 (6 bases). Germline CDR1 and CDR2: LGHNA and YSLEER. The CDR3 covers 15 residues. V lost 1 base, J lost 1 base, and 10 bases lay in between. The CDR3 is CASSQVAGVNYGYTF. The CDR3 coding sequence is TGCGCCAGCAGCCAAGTGGCAGGGGTTAACTATGGCTACACCTTC.

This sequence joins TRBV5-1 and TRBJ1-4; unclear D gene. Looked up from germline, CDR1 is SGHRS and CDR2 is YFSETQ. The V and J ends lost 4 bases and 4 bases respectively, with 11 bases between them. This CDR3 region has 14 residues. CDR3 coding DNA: TGCGCCAGCAGCAGGGATCGGGGTAATGAAAAACTGTTTTTT. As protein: CASSRDRGNEKLFF.